This TCR beta chain was found in a study of T cells in Graves' hyperthyroidism and ophthalmopathy. Findings of the study overall: Ophthalmopathy was predicted by the model a median of roughly 6.6 months ahead of onset. Ophthalmopathy was distinguished from stable hyperthyroidism by 13 V-J signatures.

As to this clonotype: Its antigen is currently unknown.

The CDR3 loop spans 13 amino acids. Trimming took 10 bases from V and 5 from J, leaving 12 bases between them. Germline V gives CDR1 MNHNS, CDR2 SASEGT. The CDR3 regions of TCR beta were amplified from RNA transcripts. First-round RT-PCR with HTBI primers amplified the TCR CDR3 region. TCRdb analysed the multiplex PCR reads with MiXCR anew, one entry per CDR3 protein. Altogether 300,000 to 400,000 distinct CDR3 sequences are present, roughly 20% being singletons, with the ten largest covering 40% to 45%. The sequence came from a man between 18 and 29 years old with Graves' ophthalmopathy. The specimen sequenced was blood. The chain uses TRBV6-1 and TRBJ1-6; no clear D gene. The CDR3: CATFGRNNSPLHF. The CDR3 nucleotides are TGTGCCACCTTCGGGAGGAATAATTCACCCCTCCACTTT.